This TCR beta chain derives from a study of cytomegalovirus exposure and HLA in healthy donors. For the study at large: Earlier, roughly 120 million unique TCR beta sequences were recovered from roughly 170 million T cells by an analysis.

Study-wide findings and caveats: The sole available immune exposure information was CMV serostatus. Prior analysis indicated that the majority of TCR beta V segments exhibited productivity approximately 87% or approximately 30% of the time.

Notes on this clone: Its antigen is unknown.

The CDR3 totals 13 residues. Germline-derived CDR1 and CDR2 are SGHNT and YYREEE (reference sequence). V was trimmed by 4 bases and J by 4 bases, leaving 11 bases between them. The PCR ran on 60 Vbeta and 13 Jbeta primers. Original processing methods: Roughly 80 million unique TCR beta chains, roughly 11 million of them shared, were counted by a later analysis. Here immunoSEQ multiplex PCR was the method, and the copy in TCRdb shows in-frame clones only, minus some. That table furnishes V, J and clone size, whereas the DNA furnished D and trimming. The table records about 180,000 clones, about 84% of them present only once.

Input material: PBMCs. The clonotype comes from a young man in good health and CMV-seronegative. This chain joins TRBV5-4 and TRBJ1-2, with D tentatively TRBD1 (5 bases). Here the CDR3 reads CASSEGARYGYTF. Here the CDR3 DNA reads TGTGCCAGCAGCGAAGGGGCCCGCTATGGCTACACCTTC.